This entry is about one T cell receptor beta chain. The sample originates from a study of blood T cell repertoires in COVID-19. From germline, CDR1 is MGHDK and CDR2 SYGVNS. Unmatched junction bases numbered 0, after V lost 5 bases and J lost 2 bases. The CDR3 contains 12 residues. The data were produced by immunoSEQ multiplex PCR, yet TCRdb's version contains in-frame clones alone and is incomplete. The data contain 95,000 to 110,000 clones, approximately 85% of them singletons. The chain uses TRBV25-1 and TRBJ2-7, with 7 bases lining up with TRBD1. This TCR was recovered from a man aged 55 to 70 with acute or convalescent COVID-19. Input material: peripheral blood. The CDR3 region is CASSQGAYEQYF. CDR3 DNA sequence: TGTGCCAGCAGTCAGGGGGCCTACGAGCAGTACTTC.